The subject of this entry is one TCR beta chain. CDR3 length: 12 residues. The germline V and J ends were trimmed by 7 bases and 0 bases, with 9 bases remaining between them. Germline V gene data show CDR1 as SQVTM and CDR2 as ANQGSEA. The sample belongs to a study of control samples from healthy donors and cancer patients. Clones were sequenced by immunoSEQ multiplex PCR, and TCRdb holds only the in-frame ones, with some missing. The sample lists around 130,000 clones, about 88% occurring once. The chain recombines TRBV29-1 with TRBJ1-1; D unresolved. The source is a man aged 45-60 years in good health. The sequencing sample was made of blood. The CDR3, as DNA: TGCAGCGGGCCTGACATGAACACTGAAGCTTTCTTT. Residues: CSGPDMNTEAFF.